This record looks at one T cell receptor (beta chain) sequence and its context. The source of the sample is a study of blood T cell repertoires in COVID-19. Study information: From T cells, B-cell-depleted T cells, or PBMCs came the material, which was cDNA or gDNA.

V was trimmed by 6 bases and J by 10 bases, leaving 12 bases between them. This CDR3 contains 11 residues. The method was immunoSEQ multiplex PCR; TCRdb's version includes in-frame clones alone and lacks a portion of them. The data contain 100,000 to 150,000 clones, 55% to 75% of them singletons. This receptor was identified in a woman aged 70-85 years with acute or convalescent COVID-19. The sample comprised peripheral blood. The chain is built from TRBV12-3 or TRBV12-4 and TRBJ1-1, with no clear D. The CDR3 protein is CASRLVGRAFF. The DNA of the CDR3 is TGTGCCAGCAGGCTCGTGGGGAGAGCTTTCTTT.